A single sample gave rise to the 22 T cell receptor beta chains below, sequenced in a study of blood T cell repertoires in COVID-19 (dated by TCRdb to about 2020). Receptor amplification or capture employed the immunoSEQ multiplex PCR assay. In its TCRdb copy, this immuneACCESS table keeps in-frame sequences only and misses some clones. Where compared with another copy, unresolved V genes explain less than half of these, and the others have no known cause. A total of 160,000 or so clones appear in this sample, 87% of them only once. The ten largest clones capture less than 5% of the sample. The sample taken for sequencing was peripheral blood. These receptors were taken from a woman aged 60-70 years who had recovered from COVID-19.

The chain uses TRBV24-1 and TRBJ2-5, with 10 positions matching TRBD1. The CDR3 length is 14 residues. CDR1 and CDR2 (germline): KGHDR, SFDVKD. The ends lost 10 bases at V and 4 bases at J; junction bases unmatched: 8. The CDR3 DNA follows: TGTGCCACTGCCGGGACAGGGGACCCAGAGACCCAGTACTTC. Translation: CATAGTGDPETQYF.

The rearrangement uses TRBV5-1 and TRBJ2-3, with 9 positions matching TRBD2. The germline gives CDR1 SGHRS, CDR2 YFSETQ. The V segment lost 3 bases and the J segment 4 bases; nucleotides outside the gene matches: 3. This CDR3 comprises 14 residues. This CDR3 reads CASSSGTSPDTQYF. CDR3 coding DNA: TGCGCCAGCAGCTCCGGGACTAGCCCAGATACGCAGTATTTT.

V is TRBV6-6 and J is TRBJ2-1; 8 bases line up with TRBD1. CDR1 is MNHNY, CDR2 SVGAGI, per germline (reference sequence). This CDR3 has 12 residues. J was trimmed by 7 bases and V by 4 bases; bases with no gene match: 0. CDR3 loop: CASSWTGNEQFF. The CDR3 region has the DNA TGTGCCAGCAGTTGGACAGGGAATGAGCAGTTCTTC.

The genes are TRBV9 and TRBJ1-3; no definite D call. Trimming shortened V by 2 bases and J by 0 bases, and 12 bases separated the two germline ends. The CDR3 extends over 16 amino acids. The germline V gene encodes CDR1 SGDLS and CDR2 YYNGEE. The CDR3 protein is CASSVGQLLSGNTIYF. The DNA of the CDR3 is TGTGCCAGCAGCGTTGGGCAGCTACTCTCTGGAAACACCATATATTTT.

The V gene is TRBV27, the J gene TRBJ1-2; a weak D match, TRBD1 (5 bases). The ends were cut back, 0 bases at V and 5 bases at J, with 13 bases in the middle. In germline, CDR1 is MNHEY, CDR2 SMNVEV (reference sequence). This CDR3 is built from 15 residues. This CDR3 is CASSLSSLGGYGYTF. In DNA form, the CDR3 reads TGTGCCAGCAGTTTATCCAGTCTGGGGGGGTATGGCTACACCTTC.

The gene calls are TRBV5-1 and TRBJ1-3, with TRBD1 matching 10 bases. V shed 3 bases and J 2 bases; nucleotides not matched to a gene: 5. The CDR3 consists of 16 residues. Germline assignment: CDR1 SGHRS and CDR2 YFSETQ. The CDR3 bases are TGCGCCAGCAGCTGGGGACAGGGGATCACTGGAAACACCATATATTTT. It specifies CASSWGQGITGNTIYF.

This rearrangement joins TRBV5-6 to TRBJ2-1; D possibly corresponds to TRBD1 (6 bases). This CDR3 is 15 amino acids long. Germline loops: CDR1 SGHDT, CDR2 YYEEEE. Trimming removed 4 bases at V and 7 bases at J, with 18 bases between. The CDR3 sequence is CASSPTGFLGNEQFF. The CDR3 DNA is TGTGCCAGCAGCCCCACAGGGTTTCTCGGTAATGAGCAGTTCTTC.

The chain combines TRBV28 with TRBJ1-6; D remains unclear. V lost 10 bases to trimming and J lost 0 bases, with 13 bases between them. There are 15 residues in the CDR3. Germline CDR1 and CDR2: MDHEN and SYDVKM. CDR3 in amino acids: CATREGASYNSPLHF. CDR3 coding DNA: TGTGCCACCCGAGAGGGAGCCTCCTATAATTCACCCCTCCACTTT.

The chain employs TRBV9 and TRBJ2-3; 8 bases align to TRBD2. Trimming at V came to 4 bases and at J to 8 bases, leaving 9 bases not matched to a gene. CDR3 length: 14 amino acids. Germline V gene lookup returns CDR1 SGDLS and CDR2 YYNGEE. The CDR3 protein is CASSPRGGPSTQYF. CDR3 in DNA: TGTGCCAGCAGCCCACGGGGGGGGCCAAGTACGCAGTATTTT.

V usage is TRBV18 and J usage is TRBJ1-3; no firm D call. This CDR3 contains 15 residues. From germline, CDR1 is KGHSH and CDR2 LQKENI. The V gene lost 3 bases and the J gene lost 2 bases, with 11 bases spanning the gap. DNA of the CDR3: TGTGCCAGCTCACCGGGCAGCGGGACTGGAAACACCATATATTTT. The encoded protein is CASSPGSGTGNTIYF.

The V call is TRBV3-1 (or the pseudogene TRBV3-2), the J call TRBJ1-1, with 7 nucleotides matching TRBD1. The CDR3 contains 14 residues. Germline CDR1 is LGHDT and CDR2 is YNNKEL (reference sequence). The V segment lost 2 bases and the J segment 4 bases; nucleotides outside the gene matches: 4. DNA for the CDR3: TGTGCCAGCAGCCAACCTCAGGGGGGCACTGAAGCTTTCTTT. Translation gives CASSQPQGGTEAFF.

This rearrangement joins TRBV2 to TRBJ2-1, with a weak D call TRBD2 (6 bases). The V gene lost 6 bases and the J gene lost 7 bases, with 16 bases spanning the gap. This CDR3 contains 14 residues. CDR1 is SNHLY, CDR2 FYNNEI, per germline. CDR3 amino acids: CASRGGTDLNEQFF. The CDR3 DNA reads as TGTGCCAGCAGAGGCGGGACGGACCTTAATGAGCAGTTCTTC.

This clone came up once. The rearrangement joins TRBV7-6 to TRBJ1-3, with TRBD1 matching 9 bases. The CDR3 totals 17 residues. The J segment lost 2 bases and the V segment lost 5 bases, leaving 10 bases of the junction unmatched. Germline V lookup: CDR1 SGHVS, CDR2 FNYEAQ. The CDR3 reads CASSPRAGTGPGNTIYF. The CDR3 DNA is TGTGCCAGCAGCCCGCGAGCGGGGACAGGGCCTGGAAACACCATATATTTT. Complete variable domain (other parts from reference TRBV7-6 and TRBJ1-3): GAGVSQSPRYKVTKRGQDVALRCDPISGHVSLYWYRQALGQGPEFLTYFNYEAQQDKSGLPNDRFSAERPEGSISTLTIQRTEQRDSAMYRCASSPRAGTGPGNTIYFGEGSWLTVV.

This chain joins TRBV6-2 or TRBV6-3 and TRBJ2-2; 15 positions agree with TRBD2. From germline, CDR1 is MNHEY and CDR2 SVGEGT. The CDR3 runs 18 residues. J lost 1 base, V lost 2 bases, and 2 bases had no gene match. CDR3 protein: CASSYRTSGGVNTGELFF. The CDR3 bases are TGTGCCAGCAGTTACAGGACTAGCGGGGGGGTGAACACCGGGGAGCTGTTTTTT.

This clone was found once. CDR3 sequence (DNA): TGCAGCGTTGAAACCGCCCAGGGGAGAGAAGCTTTCTTT. It encodes CSVETAQGREAFF. The chain has TRBV29-1 and TRBJ1-1; tentatively, D is TRBD1 (6 bases). The CDR3 spans 13 residues. Trimming shortened V by 2 bases and J by 8 bases, and 15 bases separated the two germline ends. Germline V gene sequence: CDR1 SQVTM, CDR2 ANQGSEA.

This clone was seen a handful of times. The chain employs TRBV12-5 and TRBJ2-1; TRBD2 matches at 10 bases. This CDR3 has 19 residues. Germline CDR1 LGHNT, CDR2 FRNRAP. Trimming removed 3 bases from V and 0 bases from J; junction bases left unmatched: 11. In DNA form, the CDR3 reads TGTGCTAGTGGTTTAGGTTTTGGGACTAGCGAGCTCTCCTACAATGAGCAGTTCTTC. Translating it yields CASGLGFGTSELSYNEQFF. Looking up the rest from reference TRBV12-5 and TRBJ2-1 gives the full variable domain: DARVTQTPRHKVTEMGQEVTMRCQPILGHNTVFWYRQTMMQGLELLAYFRNRAPLDDSGMPKDRFSAEMPDATLATLKIQPSEPRDSAVYFCASGLGFGTSELSYNEQFFGPGTRLTVL.

The CDR3 region is CSVGFSSPYEQYF. The CDR3 coding sequence is TGCAGCGTTGGGTTCAGTTCCCCCTACGAGCAGTACTTC. The rearrangement joins TRBV29-1 to TRBJ2-7; D call uncertain. V gave up 4 bases and J gave up 2 bases, with 12 bases separating them. The V gene's germline CDR1 is SQVTM and CDR2 ANQGSEA. This CDR3 comprises 13 residues.

This chain's CDR3 is CASSQVDMGLAGGNEQFF. Here the CDR3 DNA reads TGCGCCAGCAGCCAAGTCGACATGGGACTAGCGGGGGGTAATGAGCAGTTCTTC. The chain couples TRBV4-1 to TRBJ2-1, with TRBD2 matching over 15 bases. Germline V lookup: CDR1 MGHRA, CDR2 YSYEKL. This CDR3 is built from 18 residues. The junction had 8 bases not matched to a gene; V was cut back by 1 base and J by 7 bases.

The rearrangement uses TRBV28 and TRBJ2-7; a weak D match, TRBD1 (5 bases). Germline CDR1 MDHEN, CDR2 SYDVKM. CDR3 length: 14 amino acids. V lost 4 bases and J 3 bases, leaving 13 bases between the germline ends. CDR3 loop: CASSWGANLYEQYF. DNA for the CDR3: TGTGCCAGCAGTTGGGGCGCAAACCTCTACGAGCAGTACTTC. The entire variable domain, with the rest obtained from reference TRBV28 and TRBJ2-7, is as follows: DVKVTQSSRYLVKRTGEKVFLECVQDMDHENMFWYRQDPGLGLRLIYFSYDVKMKEKGDIPEGYSVSREKKERFSLILESASTNQTSMYLCASSWGANLYEQYFGPGTRLTVT.

This clone was recorded many times. The V and J genes are TRBV19 and TRBJ1-1; the D gene is possibly TRBD1 (5 bases). Germline V lookup: CDR1 LNHDA, CDR2 SQIVND (reference sequence). This CDR3 contains 15 residues. V was cut by 6 bases and J by 1 base, with 15 bases left in between. CDR3 coding DNA: TGTGCCAGTAGACCACTACAGGCGACGAACACTGAAGCTTTCTTT. Its protein product is CASRPLQATNTEAFF.

The V call is TRBV6-5, the J call TRBJ1-2; TRBD1 might be the D (5 bases). Germline CDR1 reads MNHEY; CDR2 reads SVGAGI. The V end lost 8 bases, the J end lost 0 bases, and 10 bases lay between the germline ends. This CDR3 is built from 13 residues. As DNA, the CDR3 is TGTGCCAGCGGGGCAGGGTCTAACTATGGCTACACCTTC. This codes for CASGAGSNYGYTF.

The rearrangement joins TRBV12-3 or TRBV12-4 to TRBJ1-4; no reliable D call. The CDR3 runs to 13 residues. V gave up 0 bases and J gave up 7 bases, with 6 bases separating them. In DNA, the CDR3 is TGTGCCAGCAGTTTAGCGGGCGCTGAAAAACTGTTTTTT. Its protein product is CASSLAGAEKLFF.